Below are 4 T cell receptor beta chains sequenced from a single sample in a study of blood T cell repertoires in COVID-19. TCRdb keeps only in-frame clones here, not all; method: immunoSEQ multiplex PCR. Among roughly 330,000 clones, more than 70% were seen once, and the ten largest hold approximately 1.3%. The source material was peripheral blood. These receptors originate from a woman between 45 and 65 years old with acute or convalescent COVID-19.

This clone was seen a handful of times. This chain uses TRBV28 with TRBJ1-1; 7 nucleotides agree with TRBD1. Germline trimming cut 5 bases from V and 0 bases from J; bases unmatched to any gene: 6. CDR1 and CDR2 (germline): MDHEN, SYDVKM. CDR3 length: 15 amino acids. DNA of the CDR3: TGTGCCAGCAGTCCCGGGACAGTTATGAACACTGAAGCTTTCTTT. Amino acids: CASSPGTVMNTEAFF.

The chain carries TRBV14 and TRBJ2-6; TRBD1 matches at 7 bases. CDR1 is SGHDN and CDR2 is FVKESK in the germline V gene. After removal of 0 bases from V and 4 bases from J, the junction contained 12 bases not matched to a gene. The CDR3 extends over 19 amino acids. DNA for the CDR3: TGTGCCAGCAGCCAAGATCTGGGCAGGGGGTATTTCGGGGCCAACGTCCTGACTTTC. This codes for CASSQDLGRGYFGANVLTF.

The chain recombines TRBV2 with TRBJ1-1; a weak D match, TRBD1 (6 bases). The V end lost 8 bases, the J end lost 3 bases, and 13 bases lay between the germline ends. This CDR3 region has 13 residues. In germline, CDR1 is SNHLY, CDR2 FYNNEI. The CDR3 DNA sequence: TGTGCCAGCGAACCCAGGGGAGACACTGAAGCTTTCTTT. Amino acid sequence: CASEPRGDTEAFF.

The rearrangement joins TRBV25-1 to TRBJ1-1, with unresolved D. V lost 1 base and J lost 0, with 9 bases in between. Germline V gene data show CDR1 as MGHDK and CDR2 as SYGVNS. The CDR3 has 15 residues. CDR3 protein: CASSESLGVNTEAFF. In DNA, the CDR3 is TGTGCCAGCAGTGAATCATTGGGAGTGAACACTGAAGCTTTCTTT.